This TCR beta chain appears in the sequencing data of a study of cytomegalovirus exposure and HLA in healthy donors. Both 60 Vbeta primers and 13 Jbeta primers went into the PCR. Libraries were prepared by immunoSEQ multiplex PCR; TCRdb keeps only in-frame clonotypes and omits some of them. This table holds about 160,000 clones, around 72% found once. The CDR3 length is 12 residues. Trimming stripped 4 bases from V and 4 bases from J, with 6 bases between. From germline, CDR1 is SGHNT and CDR2 YYREEE (reference sequence). This TCR was sampled from a man aged 35-49 years in good health and CMV-seropositive. The chain combines TRBV5-4 with TRBJ2-1; D call uncertain. The sequenced material came from PBMCs. The CDR3 DNA reads as TGTGCCAGCAGCCATACATACAATGAGCAGTTCTTC. Translated: CASSHTYNEQFF.